The entry below describes one T cell receptor beta chain. The target antigen is unknown. The CDR3 is 16 residues long. CDR1 is PRHDT and CDR2 is FYEKMQ in the germline V gene (reference sequence). V was shortened by 4 bases and J by 0 bases, with 13 bases between the two germline ends. The assay was immunoSEQ multiplex PCR, and TCRdb's table has in-frame clones only and misses some. Of approximately 19,000 clones listed, roughly 80% were seen once; the top ten hold roughly a tenth. This entry comes from a study of somatic mutations in cytotoxic T cells in rheumatoid arthritis. Study observations and caveats: Patients with rheumatoid arthritis, but not healthy controls, had CD8+ clonality that increased with age.

Flow cytometry served to check the purity of CD4+ and CD8+ cells, which were isolated by positive magnetic bead selection. Input material: CD8+ T cells sorted from blood. This sequence joins TRBV13 and TRBJ2-1; TRBD2 is a possible D gene (7 bases). This receptor was taken from an adult with rheumatoid arthritis. CDR3 sequence (DNA): TGTGCCAGCAGCTACGGGGGGCCTCTCTCCTACAATGAGCAGTTCTTC. Its translation is CASSYGGPLSYNEQFF.